This T cell receptor beta chain comes out of a study of cytomegalovirus exposure and HLA in healthy donors. Germline values: CDR1 PRHDT, CDR2 FYEKMQ (reference sequence). The V end was cut by 2 bases, the J end by 3 bases, with 13 bases between. The CDR3 loop spans 16 amino acids. About this clone: Its antigen is as yet unknown.

PCR primers comprised 60 Vbeta and 13 Jbeta primers. Only in-frame clones appear in the TCRdb table, and some are missing; sequencing was by immunoSEQ multiplex PCR. This table holds more than 150,000 clones, about 85% found once. Overall study results and limits: In a later analysis, 15,000 to 20,000 TCR beta sequences were associated with HLA alleles at 0.05 false discovery rate.

This TCR was sampled from a girl between 10 and 17 years old in good health and CMV-seropositive. V is TRBV13 and J is TRBJ2-2, with D perhaps matching TRBD2 (5 bases). The sequencing sample was made of PBMCs. The CDR3 coding sequence is TGTGCCAGCAGCTTAAGAGAGGGCCGGGACACCGGGGAGCTGTTTTTT. Its protein is CASSLREGRDTGELFF.